This T cell receptor (beta chain) was captured in a study of OX40 agonist ivuxolimab in advanced cancers. Looking at the study overall: The costimulatory receptor OX40 (CD134) was targeted by ivuxolimab, a fully human IgG2 agonistic monoclonal antibody. Intravenous ivuxolimab was administered to patients every 2 weeks at six dose levels: 0.01, 0.1, 0.3, 1.5, 3 and 10 mg/kg. Among the roughly 52 dose-escalation patients, around 20 had hepatocellular carcinoma, roughly 15 melanoma, 9 renal cell carcinoma and 9 head and neck cancer. A male proportion of nearly 85% and a mean age of around 60 years, ranging from 23 to 79, were recorded for the dose-escalation cohort. Patients were allowed to have had prior anti-PD-1, anti-PD-L1 or anti-CTLA-4 therapy, and 40% of the dose-escalation patients had been treated with checkpoint inhibitors. Partial responses occurred in three dose-escalation patients, of whom one had hepatocellular carcinoma and two had cutaneous melanoma. The purpose of peripheral TCRbeta sequencing was to test whether ivuxolimab changed TCR sequence diversity and led to clonal T-cell expansion. The paper describes the monotherapy dose-escalation part (N of about 52 patients) of the phase I trial of ivuxolimab. What the study reported, not specific to this receptor: At doses from 0.1 to 3.0 mg/kg, clonal expansion was seen in both CD4+ and CD8+ blood T cells between baseline and week 6. In the 0.1-3.0 mg/kg groups, partial responders were among the patients with the lowest normalized peripheral clonal expansion, particularly in CD8+ T cells. Antigen specificity was not determined for the clonally expanded peripheral T cells. Low levels of normalized T-cell clonal expansion were also shown by some nonresponding patients. After ivuxolimab, more expanded clones were found on average in CD8+ T cells than in CD4+ T cells.

Genomic DNA was isolated from the sorted cells so that the TCRbeta CDR3 region could be sequenced. The immunoSEQ Assay was used for sequencing of TCRbeta CDR3 regions. TCRdb stores this immuneACCESS table with in-frame sequences only. Part of the clones is absent; in the studies checked, under half of the shortfall reflects unresolved V genes, and no reason is known for the rest. Here the sample has 45,000 or so clones; about nine tenths occur a single time. The biggest ten clones account for around 1% of the sample. The trim is 10 bases for V and 8 bases for J, with a gap of 15 bases between the germline ends. The CDR3 runs 12 residues from the cysteine to the phenylalanine. Only the CDR3 portion is preserved as DNA: 36 bases, with reading frame beginning at the first base. The germline V gene yields MNHEY for CDR1 and SVGAGI for CDR2. This clone has only one observation. The antigen it binds to is not known. Base qualities are not recorded, but no much larger clone differs from it by a single base.

Patients with a history of autoimmune disease or receiving systemic immunosuppression were excluded from the trial. Peripheral blood for TCR sequencing was collected from all dose cohorts at baseline, on cycle 4 day 1, and on cycle 7 day 1. The samples were taken from a phase I, first-in-human, multicenter, open-label dose-escalation trial of ivuxolimab. The trial enrolled adults with locally advanced or metastatic head and neck squamous cell, hepatocellular, melanoma or renal cell carcinoma. Before TCR sequencing, CD4+ T cells and CD8+ T cells were sorted from peripheral blood as separate populations.

The clonotype originates from an adult with an advanced solid tumor such as melanoma, head and neck, liver or kidney cancer. The material was CD4+ or CD8+ T cells sorted from blood, obtained in a trial of the OX40 agonist ivuxolimab. The V and J genes are TRBV6-5 and TRBJ2-1, with TRBD1 as a weak D call on 6 bases. This receptor has the CDR3 CATNRVRDEQFF. Here is the DNA: TGTGCCACTAACAGGGTTCGGGATGAGCAGTTCTTC.